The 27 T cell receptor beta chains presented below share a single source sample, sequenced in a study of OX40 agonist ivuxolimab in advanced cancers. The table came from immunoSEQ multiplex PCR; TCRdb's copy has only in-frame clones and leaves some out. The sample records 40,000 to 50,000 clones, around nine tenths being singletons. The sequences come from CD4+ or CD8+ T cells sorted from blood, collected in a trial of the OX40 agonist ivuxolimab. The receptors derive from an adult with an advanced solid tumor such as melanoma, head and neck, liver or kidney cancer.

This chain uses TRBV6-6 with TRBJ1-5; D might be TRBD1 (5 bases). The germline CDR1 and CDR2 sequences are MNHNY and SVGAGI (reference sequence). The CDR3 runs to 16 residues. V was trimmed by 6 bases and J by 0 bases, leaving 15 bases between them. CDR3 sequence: CASSNGRGYSNQPQHF. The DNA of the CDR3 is TGTGCCAGCAGCAACGGTCGGGGGTATAGCAATCAGCCCCAGCATTTT.

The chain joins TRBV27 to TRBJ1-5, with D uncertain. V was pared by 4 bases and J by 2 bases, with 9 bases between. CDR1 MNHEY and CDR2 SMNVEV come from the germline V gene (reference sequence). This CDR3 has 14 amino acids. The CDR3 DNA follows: TGTGCCAGCAGTTCCGGTTGGGGCAATCAGCCCCAGCATTTT. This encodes CASSSGWGNQPQHF.

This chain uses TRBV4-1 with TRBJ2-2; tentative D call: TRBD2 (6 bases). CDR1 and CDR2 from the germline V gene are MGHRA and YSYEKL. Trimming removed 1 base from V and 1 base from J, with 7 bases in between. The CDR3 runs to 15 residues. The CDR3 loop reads CASSQARGNTGELFF. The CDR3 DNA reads TGCGCCAGCAGCCAAGCGCGGGGGAACACCGGGGAGCTGTTTTTT.

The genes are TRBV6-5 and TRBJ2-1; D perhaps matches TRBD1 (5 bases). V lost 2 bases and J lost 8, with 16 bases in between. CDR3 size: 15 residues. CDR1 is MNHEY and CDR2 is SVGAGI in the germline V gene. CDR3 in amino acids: CASSYGRPWGYEQFF. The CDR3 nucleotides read TGTGCCAGCAGTTACGGGCGGCCCTGGGGCTATGAGCAGTTCTTC.

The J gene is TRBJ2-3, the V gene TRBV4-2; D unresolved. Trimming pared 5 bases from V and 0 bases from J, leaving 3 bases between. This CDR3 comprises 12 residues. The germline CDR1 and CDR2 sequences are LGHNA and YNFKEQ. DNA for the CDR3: TGTGCCAGCAGCTCTAGCACAGATACGCAGTATTTT. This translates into CASSSSTDTQYF.

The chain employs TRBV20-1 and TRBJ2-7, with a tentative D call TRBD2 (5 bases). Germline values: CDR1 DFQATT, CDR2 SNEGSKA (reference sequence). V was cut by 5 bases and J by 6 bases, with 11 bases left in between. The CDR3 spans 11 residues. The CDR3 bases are TGCAGTGCTGACGGGGAGTCCGAGCAGTACTTC. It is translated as CSADGESEQYF.

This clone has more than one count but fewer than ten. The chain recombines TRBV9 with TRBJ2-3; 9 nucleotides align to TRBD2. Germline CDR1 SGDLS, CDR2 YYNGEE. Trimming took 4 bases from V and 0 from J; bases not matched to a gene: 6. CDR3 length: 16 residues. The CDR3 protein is CASSPGLASSTDTQYF. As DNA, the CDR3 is TGTGCCAGCAGCCCTGGACTAGCGAGTAGCACAGATACGCAGTATTTT.

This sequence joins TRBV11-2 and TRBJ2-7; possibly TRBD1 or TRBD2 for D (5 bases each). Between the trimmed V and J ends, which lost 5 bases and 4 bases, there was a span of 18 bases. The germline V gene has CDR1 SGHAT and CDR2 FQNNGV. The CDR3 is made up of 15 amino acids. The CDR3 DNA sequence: TGTGCCAGCAGCACCCCGGGACCGCGTTTGTACGAGCAGTACTTC. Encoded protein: CASSTPGPRLYEQYF.

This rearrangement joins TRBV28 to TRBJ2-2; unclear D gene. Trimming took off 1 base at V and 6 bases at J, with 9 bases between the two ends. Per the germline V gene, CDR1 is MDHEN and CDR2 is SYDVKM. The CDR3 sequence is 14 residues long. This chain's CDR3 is CASSLLGLSGELFF. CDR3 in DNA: TGTGCCAGCAGTTTATTGGGTCTGTCCGGGGAGCTGTTTTTT.

This CDR3 reads CASSPGTTGQPQHF. The CDR3 DNA sequence: TGTGCCAGCAGCCCCGGGACGACGGGTCAGCCCCAGCATTTT. The chain carries TRBV5-4 and TRBJ1-5; D is possibly TRBD1 (5 bases). V was cut by 4 bases and J by 6 bases, with 14 bases left in between. Germline CDR1 and CDR2: SGHNT and YYREEE (reference sequence). The CDR3 contains 14 residues.

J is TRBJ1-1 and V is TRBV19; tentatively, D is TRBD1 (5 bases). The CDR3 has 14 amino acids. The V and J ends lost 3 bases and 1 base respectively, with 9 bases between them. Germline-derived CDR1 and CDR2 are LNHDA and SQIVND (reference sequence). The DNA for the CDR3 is TGTGCCAGTAGTATGTCAGGGTGGAACACTGAAGCTTTCTTT. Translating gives CASSMSGWNTEAFF.

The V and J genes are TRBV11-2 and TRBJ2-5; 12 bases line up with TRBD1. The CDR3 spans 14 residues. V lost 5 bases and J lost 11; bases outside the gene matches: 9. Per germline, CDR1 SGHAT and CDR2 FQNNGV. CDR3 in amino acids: CASSRGQGAGEQYF. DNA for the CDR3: TGTGCCAGCAGCCGGGGACAGGGGGCGGGTGAGCAGTACTTC.

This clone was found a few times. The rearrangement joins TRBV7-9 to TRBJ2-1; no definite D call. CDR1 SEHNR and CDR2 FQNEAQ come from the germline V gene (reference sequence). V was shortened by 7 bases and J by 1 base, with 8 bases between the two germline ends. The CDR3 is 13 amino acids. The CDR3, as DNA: TGTGCCAGCATTGCACAATCCTACAATGAGCAGTTCTTC. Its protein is CASIAQSYNEQFF.

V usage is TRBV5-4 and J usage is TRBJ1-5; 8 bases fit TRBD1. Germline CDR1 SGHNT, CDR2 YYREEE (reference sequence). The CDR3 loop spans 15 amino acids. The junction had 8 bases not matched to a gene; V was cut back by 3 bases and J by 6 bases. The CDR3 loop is CASSYTTGQGQPQHF. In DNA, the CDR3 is TGTGCCAGCAGCTACACCACAGGACAGGGTCAGCCCCAGCATTTT.

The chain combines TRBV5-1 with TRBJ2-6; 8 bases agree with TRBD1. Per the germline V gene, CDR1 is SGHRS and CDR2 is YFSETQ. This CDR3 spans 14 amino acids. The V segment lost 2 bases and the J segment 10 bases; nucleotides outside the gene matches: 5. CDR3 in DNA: TGCGCCAGCAGCTTTAGGACAGGGAGTAACGTCCTGACTTTC. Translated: CASSFRTGSNVLTF.

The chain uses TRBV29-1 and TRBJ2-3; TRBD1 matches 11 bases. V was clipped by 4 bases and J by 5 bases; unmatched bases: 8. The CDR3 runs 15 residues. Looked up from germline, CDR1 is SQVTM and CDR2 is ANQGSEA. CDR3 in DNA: TGCAGCGTTGTGGGTGGACAGGGGGCAAAAGATACGCAGTATTTT. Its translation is CSVVGGQGAKDTQYF.

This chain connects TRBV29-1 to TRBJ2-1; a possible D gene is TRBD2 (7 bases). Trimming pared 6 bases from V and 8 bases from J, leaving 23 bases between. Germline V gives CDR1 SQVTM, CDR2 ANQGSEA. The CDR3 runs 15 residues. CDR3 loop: CSVDEARGGRDEQFF. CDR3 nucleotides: TGCAGCGTCGACGAGGCAAGGGGGGGCAGGGATGAGCAGTTCTTC.

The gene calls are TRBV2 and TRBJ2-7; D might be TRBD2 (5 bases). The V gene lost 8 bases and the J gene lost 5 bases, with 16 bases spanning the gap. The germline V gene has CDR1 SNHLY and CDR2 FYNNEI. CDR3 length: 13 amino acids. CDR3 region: CASSRVEGDEQYF. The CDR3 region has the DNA TGTGCCAGCTCACGGGTTGAGGGCGACGAGCAGTACTTC.

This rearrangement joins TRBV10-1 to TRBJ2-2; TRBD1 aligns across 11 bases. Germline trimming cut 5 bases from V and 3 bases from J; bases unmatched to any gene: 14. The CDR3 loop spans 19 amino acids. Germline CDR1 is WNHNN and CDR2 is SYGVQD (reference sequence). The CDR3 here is CASSPIRGTGGRDTGELFF. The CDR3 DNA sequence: TGCGCCAGCAGTCCGATACGAGGGACAGGGGGTAGGGACACCGGGGAGCTGTTTTTT.

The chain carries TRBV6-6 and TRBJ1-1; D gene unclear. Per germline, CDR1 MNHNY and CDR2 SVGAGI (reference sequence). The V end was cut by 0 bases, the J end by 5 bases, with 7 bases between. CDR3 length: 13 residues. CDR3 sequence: CASSYSPGTEAFF. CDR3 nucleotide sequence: TGTGCCAGCAGTTACTCGCCGGGGACTGAAGCTTTCTTT.

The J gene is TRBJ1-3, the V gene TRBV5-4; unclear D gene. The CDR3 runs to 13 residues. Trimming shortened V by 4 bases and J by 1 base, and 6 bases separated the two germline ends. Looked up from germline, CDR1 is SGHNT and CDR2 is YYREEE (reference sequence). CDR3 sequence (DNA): TGTGCCAGCAGCCGGGGATCTGGAAACACCATATATTTT. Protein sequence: CASSRGSGNTIYF.

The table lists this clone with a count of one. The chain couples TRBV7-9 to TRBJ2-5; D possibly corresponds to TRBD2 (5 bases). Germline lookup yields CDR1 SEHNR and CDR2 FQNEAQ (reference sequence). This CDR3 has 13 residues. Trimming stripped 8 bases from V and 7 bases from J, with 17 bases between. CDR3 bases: TGTGCCAGCGGGAAGCGGTGGGCCTGGACCCAGTACTTC. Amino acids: CASGKRWAWTQYF.

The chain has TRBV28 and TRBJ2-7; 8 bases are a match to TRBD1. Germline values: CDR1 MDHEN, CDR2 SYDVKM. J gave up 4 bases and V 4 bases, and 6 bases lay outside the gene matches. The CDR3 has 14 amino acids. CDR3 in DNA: TGTGCCAGCAGTTCCGGACAGGGAAGGTACGAGCAGTACTTC. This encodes CASSSGQGRYEQYF.

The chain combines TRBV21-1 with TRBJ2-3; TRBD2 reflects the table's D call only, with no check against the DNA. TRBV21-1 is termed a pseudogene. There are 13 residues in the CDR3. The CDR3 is CANSSGSTDTQYF. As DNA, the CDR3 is TGTGCCAACTCTAGCGGGAGTACAGATACGCAGTATTTT.

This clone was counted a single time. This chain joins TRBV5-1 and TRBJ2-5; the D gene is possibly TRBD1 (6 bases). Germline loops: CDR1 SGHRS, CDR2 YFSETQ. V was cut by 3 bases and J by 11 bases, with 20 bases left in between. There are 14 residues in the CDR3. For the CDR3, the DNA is TGCGCCAGCAGCTCGGCCGCAGGGGATTGGGAGCAGTACTTC. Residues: CASSSAAGDWEQYF.

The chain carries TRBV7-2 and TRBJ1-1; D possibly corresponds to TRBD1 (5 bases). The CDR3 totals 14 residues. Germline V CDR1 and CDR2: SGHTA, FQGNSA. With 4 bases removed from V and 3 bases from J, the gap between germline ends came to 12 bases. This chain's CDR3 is CASSSGGLYTEAFF. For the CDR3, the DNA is TGTGCCAGCAGCTCGGGGGGGTTATACACTGAAGCTTTCTTT. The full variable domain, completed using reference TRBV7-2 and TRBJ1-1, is GAGVSQSPSNKVTEKGKDVELRCDPISGHTALYWYRQSLGQGLEFLIYFQGNSAPDKSGLPSDRFSAERTGGSVSTLTIQRTQQEDSAVYLCASSSGGLYTEAFFGQGTRLTVV.

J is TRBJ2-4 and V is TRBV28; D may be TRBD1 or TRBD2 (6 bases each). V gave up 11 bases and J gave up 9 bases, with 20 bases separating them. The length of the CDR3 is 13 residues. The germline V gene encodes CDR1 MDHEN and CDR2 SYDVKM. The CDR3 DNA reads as TGTGCCGTTTGGGGGGCGGATCCGGGCATTCAGTACTTC. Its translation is CAVWGADPGIQYF.